These 26 T cell receptor beta chains originate from one sample sequenced in a study of blood T cells in healthy people across ages. A second PCR, run for about 6 to 11 cycles, used a sample-barcoded 5' primer plus a J-beta primer mix. TCRdb reprocessed the 5' RACE reads via MiXCR and lists one record per CDR3 protein. The sample includes about 1 million distinct CDR3 sequences, 40% to 55% of them seen just once. The specimen was blood. The source is a woman in her sixties in good health.

This chain uses TRBV20-1 with TRBJ2-3; 8 positions match TRBD2. Trimming at V came to 4 bases and at J to 6 bases, leaving 12 bases not matched to a gene. Germline loops: CDR1 DFQATT, CDR2 SNEGSKA (reference sequence). CDR3 length: 15 residues. The DNA of the CDR3 is TGCAGTGCTACCGGACTAGCAGGCCAAGGGGATACGCAGTATTTT. As protein: CSATGLAGQGDTQYF.

The chain has TRBV5-6 and TRBJ2-3; 7 positions agree with TRBD1. Germline loops: CDR1 SGHDT, CDR2 YYEEEE. This CDR3 spans 18 amino acids. V shed 2 bases and J 2 bases; nucleotides not matched to a gene: 14. DNA of the CDR3: TGTGCCAGCAGCTTTCTCGGCGGACAGGCCCTCTCCACAGATACGCAGTATTTT. It yields the protein CASSFLGGQALSTDTQYF.

This chain uses TRBV2 with TRBJ2-7; no definite D call. The CDR3 loop spans 15 amino acids. Germline V gene lookup returns CDR1 SNHLY and CDR2 FYNNEI. V shed 2 bases and J shed 4 bases, with 15 bases lying between them. CDR3 sequence (DNA): TGTGCCAGCAGTGAATTGCGAGTCGGACCGTACGAGCAGTACTTC. It codes for CASSELRVGPYEQYF.

The chain links TRBV20-1 to TRBJ2-3; 7 bases align to TRBD1. This CDR3 contains 13 residues. Germline lookup yields CDR1 DFQATT and CDR2 SNEGSKA (reference sequence). With 6 bases clipped from V and 0 bases from J, the junction kept 3 bases outside the gene matches. CDR3 DNA: TGCAGTGCCGGGACAGCCAGCACAGATACGCAGTATTTT. Translated, it gives CSAGTASTDTQYF.

The J gene is TRBJ1-6, the V gene TRBV10-3; D uncertain. From germline, CDR1 is ENHRY and CDR2 SYGVKD. The CDR3 covers 16 residues. V was cut by 0 bases and J by 5 bases, with 11 bases left in between. CDR3 sequence: CAISESRVKDNSPLHF. The CDR3 DNA reads TGTGCCATCAGTGAGTCAAGGGTGAAGGATAATTCACCCCTCCACTTT.

This clonotype was observed many times. The V and J genes are TRBV5-1 and TRBJ2-7; D is possibly TRBD1 or TRBD2 (5 bases each). The CDR3 length is 13 residues. Trimming took off 4 bases at V and 6 bases at J, with 14 bases between the two ends. Germline V gene lookup returns CDR1 SGHRS and CDR2 YFSETQ. The CDR3, as DNA: TGCGCCAGCAGCCCCGGGGCAGGGACCGAGCAGTACTTC. It translates to CASSPGAGTEQYF.

V usage is TRBV4-2 and J usage is TRBJ2-1, with 11 positions matching TRBD1. V shed 0 bases, J shed 4 bases, and the junction held 2 bases outside the gene matches. From germline, CDR1 is LGHNA and CDR2 YNFKEQ. This CDR3 has 16 amino acids. The CDR3 sequence is CASSQEDRGHYNEQFF. The CDR3 DNA follows: TGTGCCAGCAGCCAAGAGGACAGGGGGCATTACAATGAGCAGTTCTTC.

This chain connects TRBV9 to TRBJ2-5; possibly TRBD2 for D (7 bases). Trimming shortened V by 4 bases and J by 0 bases, and 16 bases separated the two germline ends. Germline V CDR1 and CDR2: SGDLS, YYNGEE. The CDR3 is 16 residues long. Here the CDR3 DNA reads TGTGCCAGCAGCCATCGAGGCGGGGGCGACCAAGAGACCCAGTACTTC. Its protein product is CASSHRGGGDQETQYF.

The chain couples TRBV3-1 to TRBJ2-3, with TRBD1 matching over 9 bases. The V gene end was trimmed by 6 bases and the J gene end by 1 base; junction bases not matched to a gene: 5. From germline, CDR1 is LGHDT and CDR2 YNNKEL (reference sequence). The CDR3 covers 15 residues. CDR3 in amino acids: CASSQQGARTDTQYF. CDR3 nucleotide sequence: TGTGCCAGCAGTCAACAGGGGGCGCGCACAGATACGCAGTATTTT.

This clonotype was seen more than once but under ten times. This rearrangement joins TRBV29-1 to TRBJ2-1, with TRBD2 matching 12 bases. The length of the CDR3 is 18 residues. With 4 bases clipped from V and 1 base from J, the junction kept 11 bases outside the gene matches. Looked up from germline, CDR1 is SQVTM and CDR2 is ANQGSEA. DNA for the CDR3: TGCAGCGTTGCCGGGTCCCTAGCGGGAGGGCCATCCTACAATGAGCAGTTCTTC. This sequence encodes CSVAGSLAGGPSYNEQFF.

This clonotype was detected only a few times. V and J are TRBV12-3 or TRBV12-4 and TRBJ2-5; D perhaps matches TRBD2 (6 bases). Trimming shortened V by 6 bases and J by 4 bases, and 18 bases separated the two germline ends. CDR3 length: 15 amino acids. CDR3 coding DNA: TGTGCCAGCAGCGCTCGCGGAGGGGAAAGAGAGACCCAGTACTTC. Translation gives CASSARGGERETQYF.

The rearrangement links TRBV27 to TRBJ2-3, with D perhaps given as TRBD1 or TRBD2 (5 bases each). Germline lookup yields CDR1 MNHEY and CDR2 SMNVEV (reference sequence). V was shortened by 8 bases and J by 0 bases, with 9 bases between the two germline ends. This CDR3 has 13 amino acids. CDR3 DNA sequence: TGTGCCAGCCGGGACCTCAGCACAGATACGCAGTATTTT. Its protein is CASRDLSTDTQYF.

This clonotype has more than one count but fewer than ten. This chain links TRBV28 with TRBJ2-1; 7 positions match TRBD2. The CDR3 totals 11 residues. Germline values: CDR1 MDHEN, CDR2 SYDVKM. Trimming at V came to 9 bases and at J to 6 bases, leaving 2 bases not matched to a gene. DNA of the CDR3: TGTGCCAGTCTAGCGGTCAATGAGCAGTTCTTC. Its translation: CASLAVNEQFF.

In this sample, this clonotype turned up a few times. The chain recombines TRBV20-1 with TRBJ2-7, with 7 bases fitting TRBD1. The germline CDR1 and CDR2 sequences are DFQATT and SNEGSKA (reference sequence). The CDR3 totals 14 residues. Trimming at V came to 4 bases and at J to 2 bases, leaving 8 bases not matched to a gene. The CDR3 nucleotides are TGCAGTGCTACCGCCGGGACAGTTACCTACGAGCAGTACTTC. This sequence encodes CSATAGTVTYEQYF.

A few counts support this clonotype. This chain uses TRBV29-1 with TRBJ2-3; maybe TRBD2 (7 bases). CDR3 length: 14 amino acids. Per germline, CDR1 SQVTM and CDR2 ANQGSEA. The V end lost 0 bases, the J end lost 8 bases, and 15 bases lay between the germline ends. The CDR3 sequence: CSVEDGRGGGTQYF. In DNA form, the CDR3 reads TGCAGCGTTGAAGACGGCAGGGGAGGGGGTACGCAGTATTTT.

The V and J genes are TRBV4-2 and TRBJ2-1; 12 nucleotides match TRBD2. V lost 4 bases to trimming and J lost 11 bases; unmatched junction nucleotides: 12. CDR3 length: 16 amino acids. From germline, CDR1 is LGHNA and CDR2 YNFKEQ. DNA for the CDR3: TGTGCCAGCAGCCGAGACGGGACTAGCGGGTCTCTACAGCAGTTCTTC. This sequence encodes CASSRDGTSGSLQQFF.

This chain uses TRBV28 with TRBJ1-5; possible D gene TRBD1, 6 bases. V gave up 8 bases and J gave up 6 bases, with 17 bases separating them. The germline gives CDR1 MDHEN, CDR2 SYDVKM. The CDR3 sequence is 14 residues long. The CDR3 nucleotides are TGTGCCAGCGGAAACAACAGGGATTCTCAGCCCCAGCATTTT. Translating gives CASGNNRDSQPQHF.

This rearrangement joins TRBV6-5 to TRBJ2-7; weak D call: TRBD2 (6 bases). V was clipped by 2 bases and J by 7 bases, with 21 bases between them. The CDR3 spans 16 residues. Germline V lookup: CDR1 MNHEY, CDR2 SVGAGI. The CDR3 DNA follows: TGTGCCAGCAGTTACGGAGGGGCAGTTGGTCATTATGAGCAGTACTTC. This codes for CASSYGGAVGHYEQYF.

The genes are TRBV5-1 and TRBJ2-7; 8 bases are a match to TRBD1. The J call may be incorrect, as the DNA end agrees better with TRBJ2-4. The CDR3 is 14 amino acids. Germline assignment: CDR1 SGHRS and CDR2 YFSETQ. The CDR3 sequence: CASSYGQGENIQYF. The CDR3 coding sequence is TGCGCCAGCAGCTACGGACAGGGAGAAAACATTCAGTACTTC.

The gene calls are TRBV5-1 and TRBJ2-3; possibly TRBD2 for D (6 bases). Germline V gene lookup returns CDR1 SGHRS and CDR2 YFSETQ. Trimming removed 0 bases at V and 1 base at J, with 9 bases between. The CDR3 sequence is 15 residues long. The DNA for the CDR3 is TGCGCCAGCAGCTTGGTTCCGGGGGGCACAGATACGCAGTATTTT. This gives the protein CASSLVPGGTDTQYF.

This chain connects TRBV11-2 to TRBJ1-1; D ambiguous. Deletions cut 2 bases from V and 10 bases from J, with 11 bases between. The CDR3 runs to 12 residues. The germline V gene has CDR1 SGHAT and CDR2 FQNNGV. CDR3 residues: CASSLRAEVAFF. In nucleotides, the CDR3 is TGTGCCAGCAGCTTAAGGGCGGAGGTAGCTTTCTTT.

The chain links TRBV7-7 to TRBJ2-1; TRBD1 matches 8 bases. V was clipped by 5 bases and J by 3 bases; unmatched bases: 9. Germline-derived CDR1 and CDR2 are SSHAT and FNYEAQ (reference sequence). The CDR3 sequence is 16 residues long. The CDR3 sequence is CASSARDRRGYNEQFF. Here the CDR3 DNA reads TGTGCCAGCAGCGCCAGGGACAGGAGGGGCTACAATGAGCAGTTCTTC.

The chain joins TRBV21-1 to TRBJ2-7; TRBD2 is the table's D call, not checked against the DNA. TRBV21-1 is designated a pseudogene. The CDR3 has 18 residues. CDR3 DNA sequence: TGTGCCAGCAGCCCCCTTGGGACTAGCGGGAGAAAAGACTACGAGCAGTACTTC. Protein: CASSPLGTSGRKDYEQYF.

This clonotype was observed a few times. This chain connects TRBV7-8 to TRBJ1-1; D might be TRBD1 (6 bases). This CDR3 region has 12 residues. Trimming left V 10 bases short and J 1 base short, with 10 bases between. CDR1 and CDR2 (germline): SGHVS, FQNEAQ. CDR3 nucleotides: TGTGCCACCATACAGGGGAACACTGAAGCTTTCTTT. Its protein product is CATIQGNTEAFF. The full variable domain, rest sourced from reference TRBV7-8 and TRBJ1-1, is GAGVSQSPRYKVAKRGQDVALRCDPISGHVSLFWYQQALGQGPEFLTYFQNEAQLDKSGLPSDRFFAERPEGSVSTLKIQRTQQEDSAVYLCATIQGNTEAFFGQGTRLTVV.

The chain uses TRBV18 and TRBJ2-4; D possibly corresponds to TRBD1 (5 bases). The end of the DNA fits TRBJ2-7 better, so the J call may be wrong. Looked up from germline, CDR1 is KGHSH and CDR2 is LQKENI. The CDR3 consists of 13 residues. This CDR3 is CASFTDRANEQYF. The CDR3 DNA follows: TGTGCCAGCTTCACCGACAGAGCCAACGAGCAGTACTTC.

As for this clonotype: As the CDR3 is not closed by the conserved phenylalanine or tryptophan, this likely results from a read error. V and J are TRBV7-2 and TRBJ2-1; the D gene is possibly TRBD1 (5 bases). Germline V gives CDR1 SGHTA, CDR2 FQGNSA. V was clipped by 7 bases and J by 2 bases, with 12 bases between them. The CDR3 is 14 amino acids. CDR3 residues: CASIPDSTYNEQFL. CDR3 DNA sequence: TGTGCCAGCATCCCCGACAGTACCTACAATGAGCAGTTCTTA.